This TCR beta chain was identified during a study of Ad26.COV2.S vaccination and SARS-CoV-2 variants. The protocol was immunoSEQ multiplex PCR, while the TCRdb copy is restricted to in-frame clones and leaves out a portion. The sample contains 300,000 to 350,000 clones, around 89% of which appear only once. Treatment given: roughly 19 received Ad26.COV2.S at low or high dose, single or two shots; about 5 received placebo; per-sample allocation not given. Specimen acquisition occurred on day 63 following the initial vaccine or placebo injection. This CDR3 has 16 amino acids. Per germline, CDR1 SGHRS and CDR2 YFSETQ. V was shortened by 4 bases and J by 3 bases, with 17 bases between the two germline ends.

This sequence was found in a person between 18 and 59 years old who received the Ad26.COV2.S COVID-19 vaccine or a placebo. This specimen consisted of peripheral blood, obtained in a trial of Ad26.COV2.S vaccine versus placebo. The gene calls are TRBV5-1 and TRBJ1-3; D might be TRBD1 (5 bases). The CDR3 sequence: CASSPLLGTDGNTIYF. As DNA, the CDR3 is TGCGCCAGCAGCCCATTGCTAGGGACGGATGGAAACACCATATATTTT.